The next 28 T cell receptor beta chains were all read from a single sample in a study of Graves' ophthalmopathy and Graves' hyperthyroidism. RNA transcripts provided the template for amplifying TCR beta CDR3 regions. First-round RT-PCR with HTBI primers preceded a second-round multiplex PCR. TCRdb called the multiplex PCR reads again in MiXCR, with one record for every CDR3 protein. Of under 250,000 distinct CDR3 sequences detected, about a fifth appear once; the ten largest clones hold roughly 39%. Sequencing was performed on peripheral blood. These receptors all come from a woman between 45 and 65 years old with Graves' ophthalmopathy.

This clonotype occurred many times. The DNA for the CDR3 is TGTGCCAGTAGTATGGACGGCTCTGGGGCCAACGTCCTGACTTTC. This gives the protein CASSMDGSGANVLTF. The chain uses TRBV19 and TRBJ2-6; no definite D call. The CDR3 sequence is 15 residues long. The V end was cut by 3 bases, the J end by 0 bases, with 6 bases between. CDR1 is LNHDA and CDR2 is SQIVND in the germline V gene (reference sequence).

This clonotype was detected ten times or more. CDR3 protein: CASSNGGYTF. In DNA, the CDR3 is TGTGCCAGTTCCAACGGCGGCTACACCTTC. The V and J genes are TRBV28 and TRBJ1-2, with D unclear. Between the trimmed V and J ends, which lost 9 bases and 8 bases, there was a span of 10 bases. The CDR3 spans 10 residues. The V gene's germline CDR1 is MDHEN and CDR2 SYDVKM.

This clonotype was counted many times. This chain joins TRBV5-1 and TRBJ1-2; D may be TRBD1 (5 bases). The CDR3 is made up of 12 amino acids. Deletions cut 8 bases from V and 8 bases from J, with 16 bases between. The germline CDR1 and CDR2 sequences are SGHRS and YFSETQ. CDR3 region: CASTPGGDGYTF. The CDR3 DNA sequence: TGCGCCAGTACCCCCGGGGGAGACGGCTACACCTTC. The full variable domain, its missing parts supplied by reference TRBV5-1 and TRBJ1-2, is KAGVTQTPRYLIKTRGQQVTLSCSPISGHRSVSWYQQTPGQGLQFLFEYFSETQRNKGNFPGRFSGRQFSNSRSEMNVSTLELGDSALYLCASTPGGDGYTFGSGTRLTVV.

This clonotype appeared many times. V is TRBV14 and J is TRBJ2-5; D call uncertain. CDR1 SGHDN and CDR2 FVKESK come from the germline V gene. The CDR3 extends over 16 amino acids. V lost 4 bases, J lost 4 bases, and 19 bases lay in between. The CDR3 nucleotides read TGTGCCAGCAGCCGAGCTTCGAGGCAGCGAAGAGAGACCCAGTACTTC. Encoded protein: CASSRASRQRRETQYF. Combining the CDR3 with reference TRBV14 and TRBJ2-5 gives the whole variable domain EAGVTQFPSHSVIEKGQTVTLRCDPISGHDNLYWYRRVMGKEIKFLLHFVKESKQDESGMPNNRFLAERTGGTYSTLKVQPAELEDSGVYFCASSRASRQRRETQYFGPGTRLLVL.

In its sample, this clonotype was seen many times. The genes are TRBV6-5 and TRBJ1-2; D is perhaps TRBD1 (5 bases). The CDR3 has 14 residues. V lost 2 bases, J lost 8 bases, and 15 bases lay in between. Germline V gene sequence: CDR1 MNHEY, CDR2 SVGAGI. In DNA, the CDR3 is TGTGCCAGCAGTTACCTCGGGGGATCGGGGGGCTACACCTTC. Translation gives CASSYLGGSGGYTF.

This clonotype has a count of ten or more. The gene calls are TRBV6-5 and TRBJ2-7, with TRBD2 as a possible D gene (5 bases). In germline, CDR1 is MNHEY, CDR2 SVGAGI. V dropped 2 bases and J dropped 9 bases, with 17 bases sitting between them. The CDR3 is 14 residues long. The DNA for the CDR3 is TGTGCCAGCAGTTACACCGGACTTCACGGCGCGCAGTACTTC. Its protein product is CASSYTGLHGAQYF.

The chain has TRBV12-3 or TRBV12-4 and TRBJ2-2; D tentatively reads TRBD1 or TRBD2 (6 bases each). CDR3 length: 15 residues. V was clipped by 6 bases and J by 0 bases, with 11 bases between them. CDR3 region: CASRRGTPNTGELFF. Written as DNA, the CDR3 is TGTGCCAGCAGGCGCGGGACACCGAACACCGGGGAGCTGTTTTTT.

At least ten counts were recorded for this clonotype. The V and J genes are TRBV4-1 and TRBJ2-7; D is tentatively TRBD1 or TRBD2 (6 bases each). Per the germline V gene, CDR1 is MGHRA and CDR2 is YSYEKL. The germline V and J ends were trimmed by 4 bases and 2 bases, with 18 bases remaining between them. The CDR3 is 16 amino acids. This chain's CDR3 is CASSPGQGRGAYEQYF. The DNA for the CDR3 is TGCGCCAGCAGCCCGGGCCAAGGTAGGGGGGCCTACGAGCAGTACTTC.

Notes on this clonotype: This may be a read error, as it is one base from a much larger clone. The chain joins TRBV29-1 to TRBJ2-2; 7 bases align to TRBD1. Germline V gene data show CDR1 as SQVTM and CDR2 as ANQGSEA. CDR3 length: 15 residues. CDR3 DNA: TGCATCGTTGAAACAGGGGTGTTGGACACCGGGGAGCTGTTTTTT. Translating gives CIVETGVLDTGELFF.

The genes are TRBV28 and TRBJ2-7; TRBD2 matches 7 bases. The V segment lost 5 bases and the J segment 4 bases; nucleotides outside the gene matches: 8. The CDR3 is made up of 14 amino acids. Germline V gene lookup returns CDR1 MDHEN and CDR2 SYDVKM. The CDR3 loop reads CASSEGTIKYEQYF. The CDR3 DNA reads as TGTGCCAGCAGTGAAGGGACTATAAAATACGAGCAGTACTTC.

This rearrangement joins TRBV25-1 to TRBJ2-2, with D possibly being TRBD1 or TRBD2 (5 bases each). Germline V gives CDR1 MGHDK, CDR2 SYGVNS. Trimming removed 7 bases at V and 3 bases at J, with 15 bases between. The length of the CDR3 is 15 residues. CDR3: CASMAGEGHTGELFF. The CDR3 coding sequence is TGTGCCAGCATGGCGGGCGAGGGGCACACCGGGGAGCTGTTTTTT.

This clonotype was detected ten times or more. The CDR3 bases are TGTGCCAGCAGTGAACGTCTTTACGAGCAGTACTTC. The encoded protein is CASSERLYEQYF. The chain uses TRBV6-1 and TRBJ2-7; D is unclear. Germline V lookup: CDR1 MNHNS, CDR2 SASEGT. Trimming removed 2 bases at V and 4 bases at J, with 6 bases between. The CDR3 spans 12 residues.

The sample holds many counts of this clonotype. The chain is built from TRBV6-1 and TRBJ1-5; 7 bases line up with TRBD1. The CDR3 consists of 13 residues. Losses at the gene ends were 5 bases for V and 7 bases for J; bases not matched to a gene: 5. In germline, CDR1 is MNHNS, CDR2 SASEGT. The CDR3 DNA reads TGTGCCAGCAGTACAGGGGTACAACAGCCCCAGCATTTT. The encoded protein is CASSTGVQQPQHF.

This clonotype was observed many times. CDR3 DNA: TGTGCCACCAGCCCCGGGGCTAACTATGGCTACACCTTC. Its translation is CATSPGANYGYTF. The chain uses TRBV24-1 and TRBJ1-2; no definite D call. Trimming took off 7 bases at V and 0 bases at J, with 8 bases between the two ends. Germline loops: CDR1 KGHDR, CDR2 SFDVKD. The CDR3 spans 13 residues.

This clonotype came up a few times. This could be a read error, since a much larger clone is one nucleotide away. The J gene is TRBJ1-6, the V gene TRBV2; 9 bases align to TRBD1. The CDR3 sequence is 13 residues long. Germline V gives CDR1 SNHLY, CDR2 FYNNEI. CDR3 region: CASKEQGASSLHF. In nucleotides, the CDR3 is TGTGCCAGCAAGGAACAGGGGGCTTCATCCCTCCACTTT.

The chain employs TRBV18 and TRBJ2-7; D may match TRBD1 or TRBD2 (5 bases each). V lost 6 bases and J 9 bases, leaving 18 bases between the germline ends. Germline assignment: CDR1 KGHSH and CDR2 LQKENI. This CDR3 has 13 residues. In nucleotides, the CDR3 is TGTGCCAGCTCCCCGGAGCAATTCGGGGCGCAGTACTTC. It encodes CASSPEQFGAQYF.

This clonotype has ten or more counts. The chain couples TRBV2 to TRBJ1-1; perhaps TRBD1 as D (6 bases). The length of the CDR3 is 14 residues. The V gene's germline CDR1 is SNHLY and CDR2 FYNNEI. V was clipped by 6 bases and J by 2 bases, with 13 bases between them. The CDR3 nucleotides read TGTGCCAGCAGGCAGGGGCTCATTAACACTGAAGCTTTCTTT. Protein product: CASRQGLINTEAFF. The whole variable domain, remainder taken from reference TRBV2 and TRBJ1-1, is EPEVTQTPSHQVTQMGQEVILRCVPISNHLYFYWYRQILGQKVEFLVSFYNNEISEKSEIFDDQFSVERPDGSNFTLKIRSTKLEDSAMYFCASRQGLINTEAFFGQGTRLTVV.

This clonotype was counted ten times or more. J is TRBJ1-5 and V is TRBV28; D gene uncertain. Trimming removed 6 bases from V and 5 bases from J, with 14 bases in between. The CDR3 is 14 amino acids. In germline, CDR1 is MDHEN, CDR2 SYDVKM. CDR3 nucleotide sequence: TGTGCCAGCAGATTAGGACGGATTGATCAGCCCCAGCATTTT. It yields the protein CASRLGRIDQPQHF.

The CDR3 nucleotides are TGTGCCAGCAGCCAGGGGAAAACTGAAGCTTTCTTT. Translation: CASSQGKTEAFF. V is TRBV7-8 and J is TRBJ1-1; a possible D gene is TRBD1 (6 bases). The CDR3 has 12 residues. Germline V gene data show CDR1 as SGHVS and CDR2 as FQNEAQ. Trimming pared 5 bases from V and 5 bases from J, leaving 9 bases between.

This clonotype was observed a handful of times. This chain uses TRBV6-5 with TRBJ2-5; D possibly corresponds to TRBD2 (5 bases). The CDR3 contains 17 residues. Trimming removed 2 bases at V and 0 bases at J, with 16 bases between. Germline CDR1 MNHEY, CDR2 SVGAGI. The CDR3 is CASSYTRGRQNQETQYF. In DNA form, the CDR3 reads TGTGCCAGCAGTTACACCCGCGGGCGGCAGAACCAAGAGACCCAGTACTTC.

There are many counts of this clonotype. This chain links TRBV12-3 or TRBV12-4 with TRBJ1-2, with a weak D call TRBD1 (5 bases). The CDR3 runs 15 residues. V was shortened by 5 bases and J by 4 bases, with 17 bases between the two germline ends. CDR3 DNA: TGTGCCAGCAGTCCGTCAGGGAATCGGGTCTATGGCTACACCTTC. It yields the protein CASSPSGNRVYGYTF.

This clonotype has at least ten counts. The chain uses TRBV7-2 and TRBJ1-2, with D possibly TRBD1 on 5 matching bases. Germline V gene data show CDR1 as SGHTA and CDR2 as FQGNSA. The germline V and J ends were trimmed by 2 bases and 3 bases, with 10 bases remaining between them. This CDR3 region has 14 residues. CDR3 loop: CASSLTGTDYGYTF. The DNA for the CDR3 is TGTGCCAGCAGCTTAACCGGGACGGACTATGGCTACACCTTC.

The chain employs TRBV6-5 and TRBJ2-5; D is perhaps TRBD1 (6 bases). V gave up 1 base and J gave up 2 bases, with 8 bases separating them. Germline V gene lookup returns CDR1 MNHEY and CDR2 SVGAGI. This CDR3 is 14 amino acids long. In DNA form, the CDR3 reads TGTGCCAGCAGTTACTTGGACAGTCAAGAGACCCAGTACTTC. Translating gives CASSYLDSQETQYF.

This rearrangement joins TRBV6-5 to TRBJ1-5, with D tentatively TRBD1 (5 bases). Germline V gives CDR1 MNHEY, CDR2 SVGAGI. Trimming pared 2 bases from V and 7 bases from J, leaving 12 bases between. There are 14 residues in the CDR3. CDR3 protein: CASSYGAPPQPQHF. CDR3 DNA sequence: TGTGCCAGCAGTTACGGGGCCCCCCCCCAGCCCCAGCATTTT.

The chain has TRBV2 and TRBJ1-2; TRBD1 matches at 7 bases. V lost 6 bases and J lost 4; bases outside the gene matches: 5. CDR3 length: 13 residues. The germline V gene encodes CDR1 SNHLY and CDR2 FYNNEI. In DNA form, the CDR3 reads TGTGCCAGCAGCGTAAGGACAGGCTATGGCTACACCTTC. Amino acids: CASSVRTGYGYTF.

This clonotype was counted at least ten times. V usage is TRBV6-5 and J usage is TRBJ1-1, with TRBD1 as a possible D gene (5 bases). CDR3 length: 16 amino acids. In germline, CDR1 is MNHEY, CDR2 SVGAGI. Between the trimmed V and J ends, which lost 2 bases and 5 bases, there was a span of 18 bases. CDR3 bases: TGTGCCAGCAGTTACCCAGGGAAGGGAGCCGAAACTGAAGCTTTCTTT. Translation: CASSYPGKGAETEAFF.

V usage is TRBV18 and J usage is TRBJ2-7; 10 bases align to TRBD1. Trimming took 8 bases from V and 6 from J; bases not matched to a gene: 10. CDR3 length equals 14 residues. Looked up from germline, CDR1 is KGHSH and CDR2 is LQKENI. As DNA, the CDR3 is TGTGCCAGCCCACTATCCGGGACAGGGGTCGAGCAGTACTTC. Residues: CASPLSGTGVEQYF.

This clonotype occurred many times. The chain is built from TRBV5-1 and TRBJ1-2, with unresolved D. V lost 4 bases to trimming and J lost 1 base, with 5 bases between them. The CDR3 is 12 amino acids. CDR1 is SGHRS, CDR2 YFSETQ, per germline. This CDR3 is CASSRDNYGYTF. DNA of the CDR3: TGCGCCAGCAGCCGGGATAACTATGGCTACACCTTC.